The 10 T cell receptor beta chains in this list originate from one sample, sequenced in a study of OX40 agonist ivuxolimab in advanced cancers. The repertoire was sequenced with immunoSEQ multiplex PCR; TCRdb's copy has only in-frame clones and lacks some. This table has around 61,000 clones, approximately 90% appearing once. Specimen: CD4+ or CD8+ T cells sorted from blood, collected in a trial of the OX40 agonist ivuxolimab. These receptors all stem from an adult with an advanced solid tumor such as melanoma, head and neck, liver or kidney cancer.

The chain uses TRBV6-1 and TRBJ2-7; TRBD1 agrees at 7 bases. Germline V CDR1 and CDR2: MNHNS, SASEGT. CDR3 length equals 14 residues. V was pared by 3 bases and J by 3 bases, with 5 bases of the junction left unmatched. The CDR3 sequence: CASSEPGTVYEQYV. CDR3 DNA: TGTGCCAGCAGTGAGCCAGGGACAGTCTACGAGCAGTACGTC.

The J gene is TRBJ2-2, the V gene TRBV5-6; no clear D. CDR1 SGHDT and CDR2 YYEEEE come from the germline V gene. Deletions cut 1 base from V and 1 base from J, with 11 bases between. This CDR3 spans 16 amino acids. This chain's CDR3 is CASSLMEVGNTGELFF. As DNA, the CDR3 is TGTGCCAGCAGCTTGATGGAAGTGGGGAACACCGGGGAGCTGTTTTTT.

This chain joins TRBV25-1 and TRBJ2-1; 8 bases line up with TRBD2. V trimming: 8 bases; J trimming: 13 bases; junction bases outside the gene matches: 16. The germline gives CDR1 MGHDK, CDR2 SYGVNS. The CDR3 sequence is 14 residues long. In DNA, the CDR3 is TGTGCCAGCGGTACGGGACTAGAAACGCTTCCACAGTTCTTC. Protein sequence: CASGTGLETLPQFF.

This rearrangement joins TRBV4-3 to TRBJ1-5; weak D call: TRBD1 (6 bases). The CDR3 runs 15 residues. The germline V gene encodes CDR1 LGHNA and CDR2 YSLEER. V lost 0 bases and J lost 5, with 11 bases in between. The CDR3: CASSQDWGADQPQHF. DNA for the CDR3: TGCGCCAGCAGCCAAGATTGGGGGGCCGATCAGCCCCAGCATTTT.

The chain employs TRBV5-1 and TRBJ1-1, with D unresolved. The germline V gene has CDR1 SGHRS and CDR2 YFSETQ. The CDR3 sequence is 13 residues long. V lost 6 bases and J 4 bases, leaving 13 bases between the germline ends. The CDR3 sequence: CASTTSRLTEAFF. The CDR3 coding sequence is TGCGCCAGCACCACCTCGAGGCTCACTGAAGCTTTCTTT.

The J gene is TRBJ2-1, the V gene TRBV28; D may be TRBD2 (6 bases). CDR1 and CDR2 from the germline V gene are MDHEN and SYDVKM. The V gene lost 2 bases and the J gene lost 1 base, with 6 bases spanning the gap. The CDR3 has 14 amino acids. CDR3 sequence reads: CASSLLASYNEQFF. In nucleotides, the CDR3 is TGTGCCAGCAGTTTACTAGCGTCCTACAATGAGCAGTTCTTC.

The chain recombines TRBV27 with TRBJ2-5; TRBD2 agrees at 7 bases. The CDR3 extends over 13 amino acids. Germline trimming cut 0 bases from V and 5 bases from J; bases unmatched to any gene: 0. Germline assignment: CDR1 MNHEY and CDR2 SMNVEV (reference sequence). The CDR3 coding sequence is TGTGCCAGCAGTTTATCGGGGGGGGAGACCCAGTACTTC. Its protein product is CASSLSGGETQYF.

CDR3 in amino acids: CASATVGGNQPQHF. DNA of the CDR3: TGTGCCAGCGCAACTGTGGGTGGGAATCAGCCCCAGCATTTT. The genes are TRBV27 and TRBJ1-5; D unclear. This CDR3 spans 14 amino acids. The ends were cut back, 8 bases at V and 4 bases at J, with 15 bases in the middle. Germline values: CDR1 MNHEY, CDR2 SMNVEV (reference sequence).

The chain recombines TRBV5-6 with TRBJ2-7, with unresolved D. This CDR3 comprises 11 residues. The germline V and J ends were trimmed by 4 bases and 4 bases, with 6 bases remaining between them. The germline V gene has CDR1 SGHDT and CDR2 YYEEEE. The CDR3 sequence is CASSTGYEQYV. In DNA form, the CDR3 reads TGTGCCAGCAGCACCGGTTACGAGCAGTACGTC.

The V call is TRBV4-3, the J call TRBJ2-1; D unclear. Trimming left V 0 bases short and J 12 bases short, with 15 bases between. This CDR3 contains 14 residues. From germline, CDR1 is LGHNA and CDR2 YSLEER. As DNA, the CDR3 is TGCGCCAGCAGCCAAGATCACTCCCTGACGGGGCAGTTCTTC. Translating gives CASSQDHSLTGQFF.